This T cell receptor (beta chain) was found in a study of blood T cell repertoires in COVID-19. In the study overall: Both acute and convalescent COVID-19 samples were obtained from the United States, Italy and Spain.

Authors' processing steps: The authors estimated nucleated cell counts from reference gene primer amplification. TCRdb's copy holds only in-frame clones and misses some; the assay was immunoSEQ multiplex PCR. The V and J calls and clone size come from that table; D and trimming were worked out from the DNA. The sample lists over 55,000 clones, approximately 88% occurring once. Trimming removed 10 bases from V and 4 bases from J, with 8 bases in between. The germline V gene has CDR1 MNHEY and CDR2 SVGAGI. CDR3 length equals 11 residues. This TCR was recovered from a human donor in a cohort sampled during active COVID-19. V gene TRBV6-5 combines with J gene TRBJ1-3, with a weak D call TRBD1 (5 bases). Sequencing was performed on peripheral blood. The DNA of the CDR3 is TGTGCCACTTACAGGGGAAACACCATATATTTT. Encoded protein: CATYRGNTIYF.